Presented here are 24 T cell receptor beta chains from one specimen sequenced in a study of shared clonotypes between healthy human individuals. Profiling relied on immunoSEQ multiplex PCR, and the TCRdb table lists in-frame clones only, not all of them. The sample has 2 million to 2.5 million clones, roughly 95% seen once. Sequences were obtained from naive CD4+ T cells sorted from blood. Subset defined: CD45RA+ positively selected. Source of these receptors: a man younger than 35 in good health.

The V gene is TRBV6-1, the J gene TRBJ2-7; 11 nucleotides agree with TRBD2. CDR3 length: 16 amino acids. The germline CDR1 and CDR2 sequences are MNHNS and SASEGT. Losses at the gene ends were 2 bases for V and 0 bases for J; bases not matched to a gene: 3. CDR3 sequence: CASSESSGGTSYEQYF. CDR3 DNA sequence: TGTGCCAGCAGTGAATCTAGCGGGGGGACCTCCTACGAGCAGTACTTC.

V usage is TRBV19 and J usage is TRBJ1-1; TRBD1 matches at 8 bases. The ends lost 4 bases at V and 7 bases at J; junction bases unmatched: 8. This CDR3 region has 14 residues. Germline V gene sequence: CDR1 LNHDA, CDR2 SQIVND (reference sequence). This CDR3 is CASSTGQGNIEAFF. DNA of the CDR3: TGTGCCAGTAGTACTGGACAGGGTAATATTGAAGCTTTCTTT.

The chain couples TRBV30 to TRBJ1-5; D unclear. The CDR3 loop spans 14 amino acids. Germline CDR1 is GTSNPN and CDR2 is SVGIG (reference sequence). V lost 1 base to trimming and J lost 3 bases, with 10 bases between them. The CDR3 sequence is CAWSEGGYNQPQHF. Here the CDR3 DNA reads TGTGCCTGGAGTGAGGGCGGCTACAATCAGCCCCAGCATTTT.

A single count supports this clone. The J gene is TRBJ2-7, the V gene TRBV5-8; 8 bases map to TRBD2. Trimming removed 5 bases from V and 1 base from J; junction bases left unmatched: 5. Per germline, CDR1 SGHTS and CDR2 YDEGEE. This CDR3 has 14 amino acids. The DNA for the CDR3 is TGTGCCAGCAGTCGGGGGGGCGCTTCCTACGAGCAGTACTTC. It yields the protein CASSRGGASYEQYF.

V gene TRBV20-1 combines with J gene TRBJ1-4, with no clear D. CDR1 is DFQATT and CDR2 is SNEGSKA in the germline V gene (reference sequence). V was trimmed by 6 bases and J by 6 bases, leaving 8 bases between them. This CDR3 is built from 11 residues. The CDR3 DNA reads TGCAGTGCCCCCTCCGATGAAAAACTGTTTTTT. Translated: CSAPSDEKLFF.

This rearrangement joins TRBV7-8 to TRBJ2-3; the match to TRBD2 covers 13 bases. Germline V gene data show CDR1 as SGHVS and CDR2 as FQNEAQ. V was pared by 4 bases and J by 2 bases, with 9 bases of the junction left unmatched. CDR3 length: 18 amino acids. The CDR3 here is CASSSQVTSGGSTDTQYF. DNA for the CDR3: TGTGCCAGCAGCTCACAAGTGACTAGCGGGGGGTCCACAGATACGCAGTATTTT.

The V and J genes are TRBV6-5 and TRBJ2-2; D call uncertain. The CDR3 runs to 9 residues. CDR1 MNHEY and CDR2 SVGAGI come from the germline V gene. Trimming left V 10 bases short and J 6 bases short, with 3 bases between. CDR3 residues: CATPGELFF. The CDR3 DNA is TGTGCCACCCCCGGGGAGCTGTTTTTT.

This chain uses TRBV7-2 with TRBJ2-3, with TRBD2 as a possible D gene (6 bases). Between the trimmed V and J ends, which lost 5 bases and 3 bases, there was a span of 18 bases. Germline loops: CDR1 SGHTA, CDR2 FQGNSA. The CDR3 is 16 amino acids. This chain's CDR3 is CASSQTVRGGTDTQYF. The CDR3 nucleotides read TGTGCCAGCAGCCAGACCGTTCGTGGGGGGACAGATACGCAGTATTTT.

The table lists this clone with a few counts. V and J are TRBV19 and TRBJ1-1, with no clear D. Germline lookup yields CDR1 LNHDA and CDR2 SQIVND (reference sequence). The CDR3 spans 13 residues. Trimming took 0 bases from V and 1 from J, leaving 3 bases between them. The CDR3: CASSIEQNTEAFF. The CDR3 DNA reads TGTGCCAGTAGTATAGAACAGAACACTGAAGCTTTCTTT.

A word on this clone: Other nucleotide sequences in the sample specify the same CDR3. The CDR3 bases are TGTGCCTGGAGTTACAGGGGGGCTAATGAAAAACTGTTTTTT. This translates into CAWSYRGANEKLFF. The chain is built from TRBV30 and TRBJ1-4; the match to TRBD1 covers 8 bases. The CDR3 is 14 residues long. V shed 2 bases and J 3 bases; nucleotides not matched to a gene: 2. Looked up from germline, CDR1 is GTSNPN and CDR2 is SVGIG (reference sequence).

This rearrangement joins TRBV29-1 to TRBJ1-1; D is unresolved. Per germline, CDR1 SQVTM and CDR2 ANQGSEA. The ends were cut back, 7 bases at V and 0 bases at J, with 21 bases in the middle. CDR3 size: 16 residues. CDR3 amino acids: CSARKGPSFLNTEAFF. The CDR3 bases are TGCAGCGCTCGGAAAGGCCCATCTTTTTTGAACACTGAAGCTTTCTTT.

As concerns this clone: The sample contains more than one DNA sequence encoding this CDR3. The chain couples TRBV29-1 to TRBJ2-3; D could derive from TRBD1 or TRBD2 (5 bases each). This CDR3 comprises 12 residues. V gave up 3 bases and J gave up 1 base, with 5 bases separating them. Germline V gene data show CDR1 as SQVTM and CDR2 as ANQGSEA. The CDR3 reads CSVEGGTDTQYF. The CDR3, as DNA: TGCAGCGTTGAGGGGGGCACAGATACGCAGTATTTT.

This clone appeared once. This chain uses TRBV5-4 with TRBJ2-5, with 8 nucleotides matching TRBD1. CDR3 length equals 15 residues. Germline CDR1 is SGHNT and CDR2 is YYREEE (reference sequence). The V gene end was trimmed by 0 bases and the J gene end by 5 bases; junction bases not matched to a gene: 6. The CDR3 DNA sequence: TGTGCCAGCAGCTTGGGGGACAGGAGCTTCGAGACCCAGTACTTC. This codes for CASSLGDRSFETQYF. The variable domain in full, completed from reference TRBV5-4 and TRBJ2-5, reads ETGVTQSPTHLIKTRGQQVTLRCSSQSGHNTVSWYQQALGQGPQFIFQYYREEENGRGNFPPRFSGLQFPNYSSELNVNALELDDSALYLCASSLGDRSFETQYFGPGTRLLVL.

V is TRBV7-3 and J is TRBJ2-7; the match to TRBD1 covers 8 bases. V dropped 7 bases and J dropped 5; count of bases not matched to a gene: 10. This CDR3 region has 14 residues. The V gene's germline CDR1 is SGHTA and CDR2 FQGTGA. The CDR3 is CASTPSDRAHEQYF. DNA of the CDR3: TGTGCCAGCACCCCTTCGGACAGGGCGCACGAGCAGTACTTC. The whole variable domain, remainder taken from reference TRBV7-3 and TRBJ2-7, is GAGVSQTPSNKVTEKGKYVELRCDPISGHTALYWYRQSLGQGPEFLIYFQGTGAADDSGLPNDRFFAVRPEGSVSTLKIQRTERGDSAVYLCASTPSDRAHEQYFGPGTRLTVT.

Here the CDR3 DNA reads TGTGCCAGCAGCTTGCAGGGGAGGTCCACAGATACGCAGTATTTT. Amino acids: CASSLQGRSTDTQYF. The V and J genes are TRBV5-4 and TRBJ2-3; D could derive from TRBD1 or TRBD2 (6 bases each). Trimming shortened V by 1 base and J by 2 bases, and 11 bases separated the two germline ends. CDR1 is SGHNT, CDR2 YYREEE, per germline (reference sequence). This CDR3 has 15 residues. Based on the CDR3 plus reference TRBV5-4 and TRBJ2-3, the full variable domain is ETGVTQSPTHLIKTRGQQVTLRCSSQSGHNTVSWYQQALGQGPQFIFQYYREEENGRGNFPPRFSGLQFPNYSSELNVNALELDDSALYLCASSLQGRSTDTQYFGPGTRLTVL.

This rearrangement joins TRBV5-8 to TRBJ2-2, with D perhaps matching TRBD1 (6 bases). Germline V gene lookup returns CDR1 SGHTS and CDR2 YDEGEE. Trimming took off 3 bases at V and 5 bases at J, with 8 bases between the two ends. This CDR3 region has 13 residues. CDR3 residues: CASSSQGTGELFF. The CDR3 nucleotides read TGTGCCAGCAGCTCACAGGGTACCGGGGAGCTGTTTTTT.

Note on this clone: The junction does not match germline at one end; this may be a read error. Different DNA sequences within this sample yield the same CDR3. The chain links TRBV7-9 to TRBJ1-4; 8 bases map to TRBD1. Germline assignment: CDR1 SEHNR and CDR2 FQNEAQ (reference sequence). CDR3 length: 17 amino acids. The CDR3 protein is CASSRSGRGPRNEKLFF. Here the CDR3 DNA reads TGTGCCAGCAGCCGTAGTGGCAGGGGGCCCAGAAATGAAAAACTGTTCTTT.

The chain is built from TRBV29-1 and TRBJ2-3; 9 bases align to TRBD2. The CDR3 is 12 amino acids. The junction had 0 bases not matched to a gene; V was cut back by 7 bases and J by 1 base. CDR1 and CDR2 (germline): SQVTM, ANQGSEA. The CDR3 coding sequence is TGCAGCGGGACTAGCGGCACAGATACGCAGTATTTT. This encodes CSGTSGTDTQYF.

With respect to this clone: In the same sample, other DNA sequences code for this CDR3. The chain uses TRBV5-1 and TRBJ2-3; 9 bases match TRBD1. The CDR3 is 14 residues long. V gave up 5 bases and J gave up 0 bases; unmatched junction bases: 1. CDR1 is SGHRS, CDR2 YFSETQ, per germline. The CDR3 DNA is TGCGCCAGCAGACAGGGGGCTAGCACAGATACGCAGTATTTT. Amino acid sequence: CASRQGASTDTQYF.

V gene TRBV30 combines with J gene TRBJ2-4, with D unclear. V shed 0 bases and J shed 13 bases, with 10 bases lying between them. The CDR3 covers 11 residues. The germline CDR1 and CDR2 sequences are GTSNPN and SVGIG (reference sequence). The CDR3 loop is CAWSVIGPQYF. The CDR3 region has the DNA TGTGCCTGGAGTGTAATCGGTCCCCAGTACTTC. Complete variable domain (other parts from reference TRBV30 and TRBJ2-4): SQTIHQWPATLVQPVGSPLSLECTVEGTSNPNLYWYRQAAGRGLQLLFYSVGIGQISSEVPQNLSASRPQDRQFILSSKKLLLSDSGFYLCAWSVIGPQYFGAGTRLSVL.

The chain carries TRBV28 and TRBJ2-5; D unresolved. Germline V lookup: CDR1 MDHEN, CDR2 SYDVKM. The V and J ends lost 4 bases and 5 bases respectively, with 11 bases between them. CDR3 size: 13 residues. The CDR3 is CASSYRIDETQYF. In DNA form, the CDR3 reads TGTGCCAGCAGTTATAGGATCGACGAGACCCAGTACTTC.

The V and J genes are TRBV6-1 and TRBJ2-3; no clear D gene. Germline V gene data show CDR1 as MNHNS and CDR2 as SASEGT. With 4 bases removed from V and 0 bases from J, the gap between germline ends came to 8 bases. The length of the CDR3 is 14 residues. In DNA form, the CDR3 reads TGTGCCAGCAGTGGACAAAGAAGCACAGATACGCAGTATTTT. It is translated as CASSGQRSTDTQYF.

The chain carries TRBV6-5 and TRBJ1-2; D is ambiguous. This CDR3 is 15 amino acids long. V lost 6 bases and J lost 2, with 16 bases in between. Germline CDR1 and CDR2: MNHEY and SVGAGI. CDR3 DNA sequence: TGTGCCAGCAGACCTAGGGCGGGAGGAAACTATGGCTACACCTTC. Amino acid sequence: CASRPRAGGNYGYTF.

CDR3 nucleotides: TGTGCCAGCAGCTCGCTTAGCGGGAGTGCCAATGAGCAGTTCTTC. Translation gives CASSSLSGSANEQFF. V is TRBV7-6 and J is TRBJ2-1, with TRBD2 matching over 9 bases. The CDR3 covers 15 residues. The germline CDR1 and CDR2 sequences are SGHVS and FNYEAQ. V dropped 4 bases and J dropped 6; count of bases not matched to a gene: 7.